This is a list of T cell receptor beta chains from one sample in a study of blood T cell repertoires in COVID-19. Libraries were prepared by immunoSEQ multiplex PCR; TCRdb keeps only in-frame clonotypes and omits some of them. This sample has 310,000 or so clones, with roughly 85% found just once. Sample: PBMCs or T cells enriched from blood (not recorded which). The receptors were gathered from a woman between 25 and 40 years old who had recovered from COVID-19. The CDR3 runs from the conserved cysteine through the conserved F or W. Each record gives: V gene, clone size, D gene, J gene, CDR3 protein, CDR3 DNA. The D gene is left open where the match is weak. The size entry is marked missing in some rows and otherwise reads once, few, many or a size class.

TRBV27,NA,NA,TRBJ2-3,CASSLGGPPTDTQYF,TGTGCCAGCAGTTTGGGGGGGCCCCCCACAGATACGCAGTATTTT
TRBV27,NA,TRBD2,TRBJ2-1,CASSDGTSGPEDEQFF,TGTGCCAGCAGTGACGGGACTAGCGGGCCTGAGGATGAGCAGTTCTTC
TRBV3-1/TRBV3-2,NA,TRBD2,TRBJ2-3,CASSQPRTSGLTDTQYF,TGTGCCAGCAGCCAACCTCGGACTAGCGGTCTCACAGATACGCAGTATTTT
TRBV19,NA,TRBD1,TRBJ1-3,CASSLYRGLGNTIYF,TGTGCCAGTAGTCTCTACAGGGGGCTTGGAAACACCATATATTTT
TRBV4-1,NA,NA,TRBJ1-1,CASSHITGGSTEAFF,TGCGCCAGCAGCCATATAACGGGGGGGAGCACTGAAGCTTTCTTT
TRBV27,few,TRBD2,TRBJ2-7,CASMGIAGGSYEQYF,TGTGCCAGCATGGGGATAGCGGGGGGCTCCTACGAGCAGTACTTC
TRBV5-4,NA,NA,TRBJ1-2,CASSSDGGSYGYTF,TGTGCCAGCAGTTCTGACGGGGGTAGCTATGGCTACACCTTC
TRBV19,NA,TRBD1,TRBJ1-1,CASSQDRGPEAFF,TGTGCCAGTAGTCAGGACAGGGGTCCTGAAGCTTTCTTT
TRBV19,NA,NA,TRBJ1-3,CASSIQGGPGNTIYF,TGTGCCAGTAGTATCCAGGGAGGACCTGGAAACACCATATATTTT
TRBV6-5,NA,TRBD1,TRBJ1-1,CASSTGRNTEAFF,TGTGCCAGCTCGACAGGGAGGAACACTGAAGCTTTCTTT
TRBV6-6,NA,TRBD1,TRBJ2-1,CASSTRQGAYNEQFF,TGTGCCAGCAGTACCCGACAGGGGGCCTACAATGAGCAGTTCTTC
TRBV14,NA,TRBD2,TRBJ2-7,CASSIAGGRYEQYF,TGTGCCAGCAGCATTGCGGGGGGCAGATACGAGCAGTACTTC
TRBV9,few,NA,TRBJ1-2,CASSVHGGEEHGYTF,TGTGCCAGCAGCGTCCATGGGGGCGAAGAACATGGCTACACCTTC
TRBV7-9,NA,TRBD1,TRBJ2-5,CASSLIGTGLETQYF,TGTGCCAGCAGCTTAATAGGGACAGGGCTCGAGACCCAGTACTTC
TRBV18,once,NA,TRBJ1-2,CASSTTGDNYGYTF,TGTGCCAGCTCCACCACTGGAGACAACTATGGCTACACCTTC
TRBV6-6,NA,TRBD1,TRBJ1-5,CASIQGDSRYQPQHF,TGTGCCAGCATACAGGGGGACAGTCGATATCAGCCCCAGCATTTT
TRBV7-2,NA,NA,TRBJ1-6,CASSLTNQAISPLHF,TGTGCCAGCAGCTTGACAAATCAGGCCATATCACCCCTCCACTTT
TRBV6-2/TRBV6-3,NA,NA,TRBJ2-7,CASSYSGTTYEQYF,TGTGCCAGCAGTTACTCAGGGACAACATACGAGCAGTACTTC
TRBV7-9,NA,TRBD2,TRBJ2-1,CASSLGLLAGDTGEQFF,TGTGCCAGCAGCTTAGGGTTACTAGCGGGGGATACGGGTGAGCAGTTCTTC
TRBV3-1/TRBV3-2,NA,TRBD2,TRBJ2-3,CASSRTGTMYF,TGTGCCAGCAGCCGAACCGGGACTATGTATTTT
TRBV21-1,NA,NA,TRBJ2-5,CASAGRPETQYF,TGTGCCAGCGCGGGACGTCCGGAGACCCAGTACTTC
TRBV18,NA,NA,TRBJ1-3,CASSLKPGYYSGNTIYF,TGTGCCAGCTCACTCAAGCCCGGGTATTACTCTGGAAACACCATATATTTT
TRBV18,NA,TRBD1,TRBJ1-4,CASSRDRDGNEKLFF,TGTGCCAGCTCACGCGACAGGGATGGTAATGAAAAACTGTTTTTT
TRBV3-1/TRBV3-2,few,TRBD1,TRBJ1-2,CASSRTGDGYTF,TGTGCCAGCAGCCGCACAGGGGATGGCTACACCTTC
TRBV29-1,once,TRBD1,TRBJ2-3,CSVGQGGTDTQYF,TGCAGCGTTGGACAGGGCGGCACAGATACGCAGTATTTT
TRBV5-1,NA,NA,TRBJ1-2,CASSLDRSVGYTF,TGCGCCAGCAGCTTGGACAGATCGGTCGGCTACACCTTC
TRBV5-1,NA,TRBD1,TRBJ2-5,CASSLVSGGDETQYF,TGCGCCAGCAGCTTGGTTTCAGGGGGCGATGAGACCCAGTACTTC
TRBV2,NA,NA,TRBJ1-3,CASSEQGRGNTIYF,TGTGCCAGCAGTGAGCAGGGTAGAGGAAACACCATATATTTT
TRBV7-7,NA,NA,TRBJ2-3,CASSQGPGSTDTQYF,TGTGCTAGCAGCCAGGGGCCGGGGAGCACAGATACGCAGTATTTT
TRBV19,NA,NA,TRBJ1-2,CASSQRQKRGYTF,TGTGCCAGTAGTCAGCGACAGAAACGAGGCTACACCTTC
TRBV10-1,once,TRBD1,TRBJ1-1,CASSPGTGRLNTEAFF,TGCGCCAGCAGCCCCGGGACAGGGCGCTTGAACACTGAAGCTTTCTTT
TRBV7-9,NA,NA,TRBJ2-7,CASSSGLAKYEQYF,TGTGCCAGCAGCTCGGGGCTAGCGAAGTACGAGCAGTACTTC
TRBV29-1,NA,TRBD2,TRBJ2-3,CSVEGLAGGGTDTQYF,TGCAGCGTTGAGGGACTAGCGGGGGGAGGCACAGATACGCAGTATTTT
TRBV5-1,NA,TRBD1,TRBJ2-7,CASSSWTGSYDEQYF,TGCGCCAGCAGCTCCTGGACAGGGAGTTATGACGAGCAGTACTTC
TRBV10-3,NA,TRBD1,TRBJ1-1,CALQGARDTEAFF,TGTGCCTTACAGGGGGCGAGGGACACTGAAGCTTTCTTT
TRBV2,NA,TRBD1,TRBJ1-6,CASRDRGSSYNSPLHF,TGTGCCAGCAGGGACAGGGGCAGCTCCTATAATTCACCCCTCCACTTT
TRBV4-1,NA,NA,TRBJ1-1,CASSGPTVNTEAFF,TGCGCCAGCAGCGGTCCTACAGTGAACACTGAAGCTTTCTTT
TRBV5-1,NA,NA,TRBJ1-2,CASSLAGPGGYGYTF,TGCGCCAGCAGCTTGGCGGGTCCGGGTGGCTATGGCTACACCTTC
TRBV27,NA,NA,TRBJ1-5,CASSPGGREGQPQHF,TGTGCCAGCAGTCCCGGTGGCAGGGAGGGTCAGCCCCAGCATTTT
TRBV7-6,once,NA,TRBJ1-1,CASSFALGAGGGTEAFF,TGTGCCAGCAGCTTTGCGTTGGGAGCCGGCGGGGGCACTGAAGCTTTCTTT
TRBV27,NA,TRBD1,TRBJ1-2,CASSITGAGGYGYTF,TGTGCCAGCAGTATAACAGGGGCGGGTGGCTATGGCTACACCTTC